Shown below are 31 T cell receptor beta chains from a single sample sequenced in a study of cytomegalovirus exposure and HLA in healthy donors. 13 Jbeta primers and 60 Vbeta primers were used for the PCR. Sequenced by immunoSEQ multiplex PCR; TCRdb stores in-frame clones only, minus some. This repertoire shows 60,000 to 70,000 clones, over 60% found once; its top ten account for more than 2.5%. Sequencing was carried out using PBMCs. These receptors all stem from a woman between 50 and 59 years old in good health and CMV-seronegative.

This clone was picked up a small number of times. The V gene is TRBV7-2, the J gene TRBJ1-4, with 9 positions matching TRBD1. V lost 5 bases to trimming and J lost 1 base; unmatched junction nucleotides: 14. The germline V gene encodes CDR1 SGHTA and CDR2 FQGNSA. The CDR3 sequence is 19 residues long. The CDR3 nucleotides read TGTGCCAGCAGCGAAGTCGCCGGGACAGGGTTCGGAACTAATGAAAAACTGTTTTTT. Residues: CASSEVAGTGFGTNEKLFF.

The chain links TRBV13 to TRBJ1-3; no firm D call. Germline assignment: CDR1 PRHDT and CDR2 FYEKMQ (reference sequence). This CDR3 contains 17 residues. The germline V and J ends were trimmed by 5 bases and 0 bases, with 17 bases remaining between them. This CDR3 is CASSPVGVSGSGNTIYF. The DNA of the CDR3 is TGTGCCAGCAGCCCGGTCGGGGTCTCAGGCTCTGGAAACACCATATATTTT.

The genes are TRBV7-9 and TRBJ1-2; TRBD1 matches 9 bases. Germline assignment: CDR1 SEHNR and CDR2 FQNEAQ (reference sequence). V dropped 0 bases and J dropped 6; count of bases not matched to a gene: 11. This CDR3 spans 17 amino acids. The CDR3 sequence: CASSLAGFWDRENGYTF. CDR3 nucleotides: TGTGCCAGCAGCTTAGCGGGGTTTTGGGACAGGGAGAATGGCTACACCTTC.

V and J are TRBV9 and TRBJ2-3; 9 bases match TRBD2. Germline CDR1 reads SGDLS; CDR2 reads YYNGEE. This CDR3 is 17 amino acids long. The J segment lost 4 bases and the V segment lost 4 bases, leaving 13 bases of the junction unmatched. CDR3 loop: CASSPSSGAGGPDTQYF. CDR3 DNA: TGTGCCAGCAGCCCATCCTCGGGGGCGGGAGGGCCAGATACGCAGTATTTT.

In DNA form, the CDR3 reads TGTGCCAGCAGCCCCTGGACTAGCCCTGCCTACGAGCAGTACTTC. It translates to CASSPWTSPAYEQYF. The chain is built from TRBV9 and TRBJ2-7; 8 bases are a match to TRBD2. V shed 4 bases and J 2 bases; nucleotides not matched to a gene: 8. Germline loops: CDR1 SGDLS, CDR2 YYNGEE. CDR3 length equals 15 residues. Variable domain in full (rest from reference TRBV9 and TRBJ2-7): DSGVTQTPKHLITATGQRVTLRCSPRSGDLSVYWYQQSLDQGLQFLIQYYNGEERAKGNILERFSAQQFPDLHSELNLSSLELGDSALYFCASSPWTSPAYEQYFGPGTRLTVT.

The chain employs TRBV7-2 and TRBJ1-3; 9 positions agree with TRBD1. CDR1 is SGHTA, CDR2 FQGNSA, per germline. CDR3 length equals 15 residues. V shed 3 bases and J 2 bases; nucleotides not matched to a gene: 2. The CDR3 coding sequence is TGTGCCAGCAGCTTCACAGGGGGCACTGGAAACACCATATATTTT. Amino acid sequence: CASSFTGGTGNTIYF.

The V and J genes are TRBV12-5 and TRBJ2-7; perhaps TRBD2 as D (7 bases). Deletions cut 6 bases from V and 3 bases from J, with 30 bases between. Germline-derived CDR1 and CDR2 are LGHNT and FRNRAP. This CDR3 has 19 amino acids. CDR3 sequence reads: CASGRRGARNRTDHYEQYF. The CDR3, as DNA: TGTGCTAGTGGCCGCCGGGGGGCCCGGAATCGGACAGACCACTACGAGCAGTACTTC.

The chain uses TRBV7-9 and TRBJ2-1; 10 bases align to TRBD2. The CDR3 is 16 residues long. The germline V gene has CDR1 SEHNR and CDR2 FQNEAQ (reference sequence). Losses at the gene ends were 1 base for V and 2 bases for J; bases not matched to a gene: 2. CDR3 loop: CASSLGLAGTYNEQFF. CDR3 bases: TGTGCCAGCAGCTTAGGACTAGCGGGCACCTACAATGAGCAGTTCTTC.

This clone was seen a few times. The rearrangement uses TRBV30 and TRBJ2-5, with TRBD2 matching over 12 bases. The ends lost 4 bases at V and 4 bases at J; junction bases unmatched: 7. There are 15 residues in the CDR3. Per the germline V gene, CDR1 is GTSNPN and CDR2 is SVGIG (reference sequence). The CDR3 nucleotides are TGTGCCTGGAATCGACTAGCGGGAGTAGGAGAGACCCAGTACTTC. It yields the protein CAWNRLAGVGETQYF.

Only a few counts were recorded for this clone. V gene TRBV5-4 combines with J gene TRBJ2-1; TRBD1 agrees at 11 bases. Per germline, CDR1 SGHNT and CDR2 YYREEE (reference sequence). Losses at the gene ends were 1 base for V and 9 bases for J; bases not matched to a gene: 3. The CDR3 extends over 14 amino acids. CDR3 DNA sequence: TGTGCCAGCAGCTTGCTGGGACAGGGGGGTGAGCAGTTCTTC. Translating gives CASSLLGQGGEQFF. Combining the CDR3 with reference TRBV5-4 and TRBJ2-1 gives the whole variable domain ETGVTQSPTHLIKTRGQQVTLRCSSQSGHNTVSWYQQALGQGPQFIFQYYREEENGRGNFPPRFSGLQFPNYSSELNVNALELDDSALYLCASSLLGQGGEQFFGPGTRLTVL.

Only a few counts were recorded for this clone. CDR3 DNA: TGTGCCAGCACCCCCTTCGGACAGGTTGGAACTGAAGCTTTCTTT. This encodes CASTPFGQVGTEAFF. This chain joins TRBV27 and TRBJ1-1; 7 nucleotides line up with TRBD1. The germline V gene encodes CDR1 MNHEY and CDR2 SMNVEV (reference sequence). The CDR3 runs 15 residues. V trimming: 7 bases; J trimming: 5 bases; junction bases outside the gene matches: 13.

J is TRBJ2-2 and V is TRBV18; D may be TRBD2 (6 bases). The germline V and J ends were trimmed by 6 bases and 2 bases, with 13 bases remaining between them. CDR3 size: 15 residues. Germline loops: CDR1 KGHSH, CDR2 LQKENI. For the CDR3, the DNA is TGTGCCAGCTCTCGAACCGGGGGAAACACCGGGGAGCTGTTTTTT. It yields the protein CASSRTGGNTGELFF.

V is TRBV28 and J is TRBJ1-2; the match to TRBD1 covers 7 bases. Trimming cost V 4 bases and J 14 bases; bases outside gene matches: 10. Germline V lookup: CDR1 MDHEN, CDR2 SYDVKM. The CDR3 sequence is 12 residues long. This CDR3 is CASSSGQDWGTF. The CDR3 coding sequence is TGTGCCAGCAGTTCCGGACAGGATTGGGGTACCTTC.

The chain uses TRBV19 and TRBJ1-1; possible D gene TRBD1, 6 bases. V lost 4 bases and J 3 bases, leaving 9 bases between the germline ends. The germline gives CDR1 LNHDA, CDR2 SQIVND (reference sequence). This CDR3 is built from 13 residues. The CDR3 spells CASSSQGYTEAFF. CDR3 bases: TGTGCCAGTAGTAGTCAGGGGTACACTGAAGCTTTCTTT.

The table lists this clone with a few counts. The rearrangement uses TRBV4-3 and TRBJ1-5; 7 bases map to TRBD1. Germline V gene data show CDR1 as LGHNA and CDR2 as YSLEER. V shed 2 bases, J shed 4 bases, and the junction held 8 bases outside the gene matches. The CDR3 is made up of 16 amino acids. CDR3 protein: CASSQTPGQLNQPQHF. CDR3 coding DNA: TGCGCCAGCAGCCAAACACCGGGACAGCTGAATCAGCCCCAGCATTTT.

The genes are TRBV2 and TRBJ2-1; no clear D gene. Germline CDR1 SNHLY, CDR2 FYNNEI. Between the trimmed V and J ends, which lost 1 base and 2 bases, there was a span of 12 bases. The CDR3 sequence is 16 residues long. In DNA form, the CDR3 reads TGTGCCAGCAGTGAAGATATCTCCTATACCTACAATGAGCAGTTCTTC. It specifies CASSEDISYTYNEQFF. Full variable domain (missing parts from reference TRBV2 and TRBJ2-1): EPEVTQTPSHQVTQMGQEVILRCVPISNHLYFYWYRQILGQKVEFLVSFYNNEISEKSEIFDDQFSVERPDGSNFTLKIRSTKLEDSAMYFCASSEDISYTYNEQFFGPGTRLTVL.

This clone turned up a few times. The rearrangement uses TRBV28 and TRBJ1-1; 7 bases are a match to TRBD1. The CDR3 totals 14 residues. Germline V gene data show CDR1 as MDHEN and CDR2 as SYDVKM. The trim removed 8 bases at V and 3 bases at J, leaving 9 bases unmatched. CDR3 DNA: TGTGCCAGCTCCAAATTACAGGGGCACACTGAAGCTTTCTTT. It encodes CASSKLQGHTEAFF. Using reference TRBV28 and TRBJ1-1 for the parts outside the CDR3, the full variable domain is DVKVTQSSRYLVKRTGEKVFLECVQDMDHENMFWYRQDPGLGLRLIYFSYDVKMKEKGDIPEGYSVSREKKERFSLILESASTNQTSMYLCASSKLQGHTEAFFGQGTRLTVV.

In this sample, this clone turned up once. The chain combines TRBV7-2 with TRBJ2-7, with 7 bases fitting TRBD1. The CDR3 has 16 residues. With V trimmed by 5 bases and J by 2 bases, 12 bases remained unmatched. Germline CDR1 reads SGHTA; CDR2 reads FQGNSA. CDR3 residues: CASSGRQGPRAYEQYF. In nucleotides, the CDR3 is TGTGCCAGCAGCGGCAGACAGGGTCCAAGAGCCTACGAGCAGTACTTC.

This clone was observed once. J is TRBJ1-5 and V is TRBV30, with TRBD1 matching over 8 bases. The length of the CDR3 is 13 residues. Germline CDR1 and CDR2: GTSNPN and SVGIG (reference sequence). The chain's CDR3 is CSWAGGGNQPQHF. The CDR3 region has the DNA TGTTCGTGGGCAGGGGGCGGCAATCAGCCCCAGCATTTT.

This clone was counted a few times. The chain has TRBV6-5 and TRBJ1-5; 9 bases map to TRBD1. The CDR3 is made up of 14 amino acids. Looked up from germline, CDR1 is MNHEY and CDR2 is SVGAGI. The V segment lost 6 bases and the J segment 5 bases; nucleotides outside the gene matches: 5. CDR3 bases: TGTGCCAGCAGCACCGACAGGGGGGATCAGCCCCAGCATTTT. Encoded protein: CASSTDRGDQPQHF.

There are a few counts of this clone. The chain has TRBV19 and TRBJ1-2, with TRBD1 matching 7 bases. Trimming cost V 7 bases and J 7 bases; bases outside gene matches: 9. This CDR3 contains 13 residues. Germline assignment: CDR1 LNHDA and CDR2 SQIVND (reference sequence). CDR3 in DNA: TGTGCCAGTAATGGACAGGATAGTGCTGGCTACACCTTC. It translates to CASNGQDSAGYTF.

The chain carries TRBV5-1 and TRBJ1-2; 10 bases are shared with TRBD1. Germline V CDR1 and CDR2: SGHRS, YFSETQ. The V segment lost 0 bases and the J segment 7 bases; nucleotides outside the gene matches: 9. The CDR3 is 16 residues long. The CDR3 spells CASSLAPPGQGFGYTF. The CDR3 bases are TGCGCCAGCAGCTTGGCCCCCCCGGGACAGGGGTTTGGCTACACCTTC.

The genes are TRBV7-2 and TRBJ2-7; 8 positions match TRBD2. This CDR3 contains 15 residues. Germline CDR1 is SGHTA and CDR2 is FQGNSA. Trimming at V came to 5 bases and at J to 6 bases, leaving 12 bases not matched to a gene. The CDR3 reads CASSPQGAGGSEQYF. The CDR3 nucleotides read TGTGCCAGCAGCCCACAAGGGGCGGGAGGTTCCGAGCAGTACTTC.

The chain is built from TRBV30 and TRBJ1-1; D remains ambiguous. The ends were cut back, 5 bases at V and 4 bases at J, with 14 bases in the middle. The CDR3 contains 13 residues. The germline CDR1 and CDR2 sequences are GTSNPN and SVGIG (reference sequence). The CDR3 protein is CAWGPDVGTEAFF. As DNA, the CDR3 is TGTGCCTGGGGGCCGGATGTGGGCACTGAAGCTTTCTTT.

The chain recombines TRBV7-3 with TRBJ1-1; D remains unclear. Looked up from germline, CDR1 is SGHTA and CDR2 is FQGTGA. The CDR3 is 15 amino acids. V was pared by 2 bases and J by 1 base, with 11 bases between. The CDR3 here is CASSLLVRQNTEAFF. In DNA, the CDR3 is TGTGCCAGCAGCTTATTGGTGCGCCAGAACACTGAAGCTTTCTTT.

The CDR3 sequence: CASSGGLTDYNEQFF. CDR3 nucleotides: TGTGCCAGCAGCGGGGGACTAACCGATTACAATGAGCAGTTCTTC. The chain employs TRBV9 and TRBJ2-1; 7 bases fit TRBD2. Germline-derived CDR1 and CDR2 are SGDLS and YYNGEE. CDR3 length: 15 amino acids. Trimming at V came to 3 bases and at J to 4 bases, leaving 7 bases not matched to a gene.

The chain is built from TRBV7-9 and TRBJ2-5, with 9 bases matching TRBD2. CDR3 length equals 14 residues. Trimming removed 5 bases from V and 5 bases from J; junction bases left unmatched: 6. The V gene's germline CDR1 is SEHNR and CDR2 FQNEAQ (reference sequence). The CDR3 sequence is CASSPRTSVETQYF. CDR3 DNA sequence: TGTGCCAGCAGCCCCCGGACTAGCGTGGAGACCCAGTACTTC.

For the CDR3, the DNA is TGTGCCATCAGTGAATCCGGGACAGTAAGCAATCAGCCCCAGCATTTT. It codes for CAISESGTVSNQPQHF. V usage is TRBV10-3 and J usage is TRBJ1-5; 7 bases line up with TRBD1. The V and J ends lost 3 bases and 1 base, in that order; junction bases with no gene match: 6. In germline, CDR1 is ENHRY, CDR2 SYGVKD. The CDR3 totals 16 residues.

This clone came up once. The V call is TRBV29-1, the J call TRBJ2-1; 8 positions agree with TRBD2. J gave up 4 bases and V 2 bases, and 4 bases lay outside the gene matches. Germline V gene sequence: CDR1 SQVTM, CDR2 ANQGSEA. The CDR3 extends over 14 amino acids. The CDR3 nucleotides are TGCAGCGTTGAACTAGCGGGCCGGTACAATGAGCAGTTCTTC. This gives the protein CSVELAGRYNEQFF.

The chain links TRBV7-2 to TRBJ2-1; D might be TRBD2 (6 bases). The length of the CDR3 is 14 residues. Germline V CDR1 and CDR2: SGHTA, FQGNSA. The V and J ends lost 5 bases and 7 bases respectively, with 15 bases between them. The CDR3 is CASSGRTRGNEQFF. The CDR3 DNA sequence: TGTGCCAGCAGCGGAAGGACCCGGGGGAATGAGCAGTTCTTC.

The chain recombines TRBV11-2 with TRBJ1-4; 9 bases are shared with TRBD1. Germline lookup yields CDR1 SGHAT and CDR2 FQNNGV. V was pared by 5 bases and J by 7 bases, with 14 bases of the junction left unmatched. This CDR3 contains 17 residues. CDR3 DNA sequence: TGTGCCAGCAGCCCGATTAGGGGGACAGGGATGAGTGAAAAACTGTTTTTT. This encodes CASSPIRGTGMSEKLFF.